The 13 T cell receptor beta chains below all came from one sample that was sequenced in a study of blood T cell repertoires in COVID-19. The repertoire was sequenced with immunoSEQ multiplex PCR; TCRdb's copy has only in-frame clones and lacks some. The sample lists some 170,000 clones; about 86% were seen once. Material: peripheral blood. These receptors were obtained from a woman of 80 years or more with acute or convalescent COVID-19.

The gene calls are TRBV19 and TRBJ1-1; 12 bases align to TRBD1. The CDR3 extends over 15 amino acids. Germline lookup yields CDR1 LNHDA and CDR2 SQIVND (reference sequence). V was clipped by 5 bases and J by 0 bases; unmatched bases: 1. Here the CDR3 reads CASSGTGGLNTEAFF. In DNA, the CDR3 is TGTGCCAGTAGTGGGACAGGGGGCCTGAACACTGAAGCTTTCTTT.

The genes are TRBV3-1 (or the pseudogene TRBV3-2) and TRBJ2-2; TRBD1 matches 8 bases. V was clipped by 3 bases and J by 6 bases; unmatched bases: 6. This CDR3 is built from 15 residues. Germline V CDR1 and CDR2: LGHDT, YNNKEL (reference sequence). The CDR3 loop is CASSQGRDRPGELFF. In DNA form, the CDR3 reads TGTGCCAGCAGCCAGGGCCGGGACAGGCCCGGGGAGCTGTTTTTT.

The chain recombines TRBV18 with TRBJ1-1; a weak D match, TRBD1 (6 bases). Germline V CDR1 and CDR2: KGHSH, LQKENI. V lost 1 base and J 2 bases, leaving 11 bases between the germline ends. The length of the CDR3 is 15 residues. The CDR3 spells CASSPLKGQNTEAFF. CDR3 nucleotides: TGTGCCAGCTCACCACTGAAGGGACAAAACACTGAAGCTTTCTTT.

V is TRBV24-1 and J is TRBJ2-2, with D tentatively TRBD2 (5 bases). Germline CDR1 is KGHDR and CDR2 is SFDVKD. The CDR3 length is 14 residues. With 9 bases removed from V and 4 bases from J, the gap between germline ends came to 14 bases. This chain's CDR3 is CATEDIGSTGELFF. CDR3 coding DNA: TGTGCCACCGAGGATATTGGGAGCACCGGGGAGCTGTTTTTT.

CDR3 loop: CASSISPPGGFYNEQFF. CDR3 in DNA: TGTGCCAGTAGTATCTCCCCGCCAGGGGGCTTTTACAATGAGCAGTTCTTC. This sequence joins TRBV19 and TRBJ2-1; 8 bases are shared with TRBD1. Germline values: CDR1 LNHDA, CDR2 SQIVND (reference sequence). The CDR3 has 17 amino acids. Germline trimming cut 3 bases from V and 4 bases from J; bases unmatched to any gene: 11.

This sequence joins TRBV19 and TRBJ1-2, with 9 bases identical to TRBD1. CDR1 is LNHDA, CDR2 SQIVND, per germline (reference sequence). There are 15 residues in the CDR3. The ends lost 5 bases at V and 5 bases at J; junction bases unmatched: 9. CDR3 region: CASSHTGGFWYGYTF. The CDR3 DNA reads TGTGCCAGTAGTCATACAGGGGGCTTTTGGTATGGCTACACCTTC.

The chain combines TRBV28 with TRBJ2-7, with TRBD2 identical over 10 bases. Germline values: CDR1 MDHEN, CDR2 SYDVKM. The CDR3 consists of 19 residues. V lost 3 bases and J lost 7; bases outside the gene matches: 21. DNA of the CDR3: TGTGCCAGCAGTTTTTTTAATTTGGGTACTAGCGGGATTCCGGGGGAGCAGTACTTC. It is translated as CASSFFNLGTSGIPGEQYF.

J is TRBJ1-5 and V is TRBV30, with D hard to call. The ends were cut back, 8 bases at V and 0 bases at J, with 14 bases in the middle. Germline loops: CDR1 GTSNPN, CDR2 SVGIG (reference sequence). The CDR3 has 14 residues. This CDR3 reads CAVGEIYSNQPQHF. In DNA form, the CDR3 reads TGTGCCGTTGGGGAGATTTATAGCAATCAGCCCCAGCATTTT.

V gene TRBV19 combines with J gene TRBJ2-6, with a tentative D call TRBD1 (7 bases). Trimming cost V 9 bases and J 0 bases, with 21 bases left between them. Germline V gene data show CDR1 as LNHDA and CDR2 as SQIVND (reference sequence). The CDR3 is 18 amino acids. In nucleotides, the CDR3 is TGTGCCAGCAAGGACAGGCGGACTATGTACTCTGGGGCCAACGTCCTGACTTTC. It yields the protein CASKDRRTMYSGANVLTF.

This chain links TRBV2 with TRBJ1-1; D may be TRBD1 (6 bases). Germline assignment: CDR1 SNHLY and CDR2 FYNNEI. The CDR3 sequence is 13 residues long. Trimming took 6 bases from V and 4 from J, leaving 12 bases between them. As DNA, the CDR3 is TGTGCCAGCAGGGACAGCGCACCCACTGAAGCTTTCTTT. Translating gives CASRDSAPTEAFF.

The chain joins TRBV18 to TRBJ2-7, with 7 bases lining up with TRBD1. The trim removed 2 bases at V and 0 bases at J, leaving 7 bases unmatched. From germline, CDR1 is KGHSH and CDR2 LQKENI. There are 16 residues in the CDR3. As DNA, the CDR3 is TGTGCCAGCTCACCAGACAGGACAGGTACCTCCTACGAGCAGTACTTC. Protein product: CASSPDRTGTSYEQYF.

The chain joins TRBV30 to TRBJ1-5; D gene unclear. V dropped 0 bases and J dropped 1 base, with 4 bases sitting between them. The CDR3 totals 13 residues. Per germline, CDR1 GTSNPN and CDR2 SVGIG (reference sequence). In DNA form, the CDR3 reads TGTGCCTGGAGTGTGAGCAGCAATCAGCCCCAGCATTTT. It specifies CAWSVSSNQPQHF.

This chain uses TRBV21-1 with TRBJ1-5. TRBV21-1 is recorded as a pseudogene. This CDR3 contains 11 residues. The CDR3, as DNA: TGTGCCAGCAGTGTAGAGGGGCCCCAGCATTTT. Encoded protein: CASSVEGPQHF.